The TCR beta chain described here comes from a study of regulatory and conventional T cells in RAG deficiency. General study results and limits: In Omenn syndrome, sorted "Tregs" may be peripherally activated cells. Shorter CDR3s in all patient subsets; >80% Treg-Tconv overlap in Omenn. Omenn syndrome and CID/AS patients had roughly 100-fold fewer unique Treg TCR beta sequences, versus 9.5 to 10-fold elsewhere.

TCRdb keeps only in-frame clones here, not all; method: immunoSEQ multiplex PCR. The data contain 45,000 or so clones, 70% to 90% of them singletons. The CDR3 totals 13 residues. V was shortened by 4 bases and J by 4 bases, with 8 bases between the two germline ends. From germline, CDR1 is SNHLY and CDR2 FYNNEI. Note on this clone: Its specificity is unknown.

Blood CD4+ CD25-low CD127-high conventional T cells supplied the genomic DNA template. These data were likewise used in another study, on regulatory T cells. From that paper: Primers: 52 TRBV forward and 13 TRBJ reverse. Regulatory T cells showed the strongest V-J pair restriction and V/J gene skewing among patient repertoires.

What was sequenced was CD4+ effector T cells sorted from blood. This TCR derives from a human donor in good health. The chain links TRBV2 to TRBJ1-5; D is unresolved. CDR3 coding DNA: TGTGCCAGCAGTGGCCAGTTGAATCAGCCCCAGCATTTT. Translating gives CASSGQLNQPQHF.